The clone carrying this T cell receptor beta chain has a handful of counts. No antigen is known for it. TCRdb re-called the reads with MiXCR, one entry per CDR3 protein. Of more than 650,000 distinct CDR3 sequences listed, roughly 36% were seen once; the top ten hold around 2.8%. These data belong to a study of T cell repertoires in cytomegalovirus infection. Across the whole study: Matching HLA type, along with CMV infection, was indicated by public TCR beta signatures. Overall study findings and caveats: Totalled public TCR beta family frequency picked out people who carried CMV plus the relevant HLA. In two of eight donors, the top clonotype was HLA-C-restricted CMV-specific.

The CDR3 length is 12 residues. Losses at the gene ends were 5 bases for V and 4 bases for J; bases not matched to a gene: 2. Germline V gives CDR1 DFQATT, CDR2 SNEGSKA (reference sequence). Input material: PBMCs. The chain combines TRBV20-1 with TRBJ2-5, with 9 positions matching TRBD1. The origin of this receptor is a human donor in good health (CMV status not recorded). Some clones in this sample may be carry-over from other donors' samples. CDR3: CSARDRVETQYF. For the CDR3, the DNA is TGCAGTGCTCGGGACAGGGTAGAGACCCAGTACTTC.